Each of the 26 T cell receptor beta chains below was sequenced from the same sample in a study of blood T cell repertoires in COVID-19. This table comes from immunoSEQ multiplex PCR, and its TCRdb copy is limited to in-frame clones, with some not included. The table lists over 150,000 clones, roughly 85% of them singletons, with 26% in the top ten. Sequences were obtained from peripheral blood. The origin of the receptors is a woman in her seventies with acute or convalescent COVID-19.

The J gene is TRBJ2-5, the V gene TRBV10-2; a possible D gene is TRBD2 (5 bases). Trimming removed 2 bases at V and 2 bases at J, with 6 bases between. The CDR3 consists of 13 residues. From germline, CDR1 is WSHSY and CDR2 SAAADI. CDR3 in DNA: TGCGCCAGCAGTGAGACTAGACAAGAGACCCAGTACTTC. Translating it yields CASSETRQETQYF.

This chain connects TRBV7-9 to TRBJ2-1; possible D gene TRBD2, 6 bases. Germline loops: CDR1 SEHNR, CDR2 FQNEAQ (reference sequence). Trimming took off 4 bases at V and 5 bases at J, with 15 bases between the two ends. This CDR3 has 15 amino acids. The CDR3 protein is CASSSNRERHNEQFF. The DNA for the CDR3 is TGTGCCAGCAGCTCTAACCGGGAGCGACACAATGAGCAGTTCTTC.

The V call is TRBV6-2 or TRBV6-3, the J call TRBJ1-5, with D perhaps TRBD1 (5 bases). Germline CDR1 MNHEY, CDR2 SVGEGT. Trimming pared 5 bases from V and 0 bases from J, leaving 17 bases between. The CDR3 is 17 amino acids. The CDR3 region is CASSGGWTTYSNQPQHF. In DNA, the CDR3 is TGTGCCAGCAGTGGCGGATGGACAACTTATAGCAATCAGCCCCAGCATTTT.

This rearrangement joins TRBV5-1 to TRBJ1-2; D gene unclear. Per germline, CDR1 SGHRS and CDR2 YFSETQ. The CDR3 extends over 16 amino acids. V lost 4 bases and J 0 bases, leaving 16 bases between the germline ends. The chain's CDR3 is CASSGGNFNPNYGYTF. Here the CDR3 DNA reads TGCGCCAGCAGCGGCGGGAATTTTAATCCTAACTATGGCTACACCTTC.

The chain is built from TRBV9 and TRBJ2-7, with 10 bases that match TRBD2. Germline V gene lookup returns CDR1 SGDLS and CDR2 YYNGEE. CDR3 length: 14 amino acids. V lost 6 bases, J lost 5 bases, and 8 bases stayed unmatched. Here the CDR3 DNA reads TGTGCCAGCAACCCAAGCGGGAGGGCCGACGAGCAGTACTTC. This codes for CASNPSGRADEQYF.

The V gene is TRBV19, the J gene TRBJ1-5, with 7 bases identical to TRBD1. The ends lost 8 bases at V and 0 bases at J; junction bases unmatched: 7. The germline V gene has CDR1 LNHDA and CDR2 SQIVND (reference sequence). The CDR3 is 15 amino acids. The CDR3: CASVGTVNSNQPQHF. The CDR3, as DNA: TGTGCCAGTGTAGGGACAGTTAATAGCAATCAGCCCCAGCATTTT. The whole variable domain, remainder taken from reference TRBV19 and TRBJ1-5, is DGGITQSPKYLFRKEGQNVTLSCEQNLNHDAMYWYRQDPGQGLRLIYYSQIVNDFQKGDIAEGYSVSREKKESFPLTVTSAQKNPTAFYLCASVGTVNSNQPQHFGDGTRLSIL.

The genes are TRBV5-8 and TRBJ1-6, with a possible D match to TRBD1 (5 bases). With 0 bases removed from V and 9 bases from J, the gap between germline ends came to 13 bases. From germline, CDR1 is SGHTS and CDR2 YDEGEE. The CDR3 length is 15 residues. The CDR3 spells CASSLVAGQGSPLHF. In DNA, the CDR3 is TGTGCCAGCAGCTTGGTGGCAGGGCAAGGTTCACCCCTCCACTTT.

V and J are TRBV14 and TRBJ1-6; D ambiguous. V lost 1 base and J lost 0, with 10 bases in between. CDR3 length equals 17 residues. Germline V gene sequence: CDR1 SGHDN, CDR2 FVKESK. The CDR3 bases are TGTGCCAGCAGCCAAGGGTTTAGGAGCTCCTATAATTCACCCCTCCACTTT. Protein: CASSQGFRSSYNSPLHF.

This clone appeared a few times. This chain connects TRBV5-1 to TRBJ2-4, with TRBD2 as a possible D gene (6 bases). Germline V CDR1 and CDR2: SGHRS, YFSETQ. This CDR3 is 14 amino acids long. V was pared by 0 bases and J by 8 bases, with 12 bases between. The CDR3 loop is CASSLEGREDIQYF. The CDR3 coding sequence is TGCGCCAGCAGCTTGGAGGGCAGGGAGGACATTCAGTACTTC.

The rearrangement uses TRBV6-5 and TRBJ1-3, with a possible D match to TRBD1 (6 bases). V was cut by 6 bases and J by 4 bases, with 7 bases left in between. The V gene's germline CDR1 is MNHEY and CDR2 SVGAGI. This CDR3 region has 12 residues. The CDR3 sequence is CASSGTGNTIYF. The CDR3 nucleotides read TGTGCCAGCAGCGGGACAGGAAACACCATATATTTT.

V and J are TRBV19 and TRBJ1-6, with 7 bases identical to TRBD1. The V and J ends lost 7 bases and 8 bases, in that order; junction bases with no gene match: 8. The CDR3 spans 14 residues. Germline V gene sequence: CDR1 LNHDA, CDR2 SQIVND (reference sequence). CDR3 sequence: CASTDRDSYSPLHF. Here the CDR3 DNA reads TGTGCCAGTACAGACCGGGACAGCTATTCACCCCTCCACTTT.

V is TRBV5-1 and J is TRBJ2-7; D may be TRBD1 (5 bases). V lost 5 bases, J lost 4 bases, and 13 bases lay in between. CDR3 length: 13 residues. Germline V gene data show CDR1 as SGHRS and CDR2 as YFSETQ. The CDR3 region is CASRGTGRYEQYF. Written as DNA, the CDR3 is TGCGCCAGCAGGGGTACAGGCAGATACGAGCAGTACTTC.

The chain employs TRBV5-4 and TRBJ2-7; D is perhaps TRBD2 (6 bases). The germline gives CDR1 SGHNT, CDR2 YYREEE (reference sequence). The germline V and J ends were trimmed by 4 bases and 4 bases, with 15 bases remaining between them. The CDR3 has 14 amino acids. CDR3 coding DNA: TGTGCCAGCAGCCGACCGACCGGGACTTACGAGCAGTACTTC. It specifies CASSRPTGTYEQYF.

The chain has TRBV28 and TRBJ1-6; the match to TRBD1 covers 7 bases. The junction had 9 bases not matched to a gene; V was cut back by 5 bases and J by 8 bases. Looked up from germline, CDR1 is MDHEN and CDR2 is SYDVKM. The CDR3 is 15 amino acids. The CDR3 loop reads CASSPRQGFDSPLHF. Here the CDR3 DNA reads TGTGCCAGCAGTCCCCGACAGGGTTTCGATTCACCCCTCCACTTT.

CDR3 loop: CASSFVFTDTQYF. Here the CDR3 DNA reads TGTGCCAGCAGTTTCGTCTTCACAGATACGCAGTATTTT. V usage is TRBV27 and J usage is TRBJ2-3; D is unclear. The germline gives CDR1 MNHEY, CDR2 SMNVEV (reference sequence). This CDR3 has 13 residues. The ends were cut back, 3 bases at V and 2 bases at J, with 6 bases in the middle.

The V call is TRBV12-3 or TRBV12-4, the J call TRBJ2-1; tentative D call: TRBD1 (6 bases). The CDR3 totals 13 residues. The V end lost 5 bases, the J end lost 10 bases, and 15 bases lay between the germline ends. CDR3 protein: CASSTARGSEQFF. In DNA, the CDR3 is TGTGCCAGCAGTACAGCCAGGGGTTCCGAGCAGTTCTTC.

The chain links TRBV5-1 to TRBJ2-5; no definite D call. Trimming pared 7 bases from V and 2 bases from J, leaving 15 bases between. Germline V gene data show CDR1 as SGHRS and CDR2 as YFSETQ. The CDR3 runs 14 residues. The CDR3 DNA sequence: TGCGCCAGCGCACACCTCGCAAAACAAGAGACCCAGTACTTC. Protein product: CASAHLAKQETQYF. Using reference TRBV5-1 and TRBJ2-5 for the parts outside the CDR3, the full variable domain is KAGVTQTPRYLIKTRGQQVTLSCSPISGHRSVSWYQQTPGQGLQFLFEYFSETQRNKGNFPGRFSGRQFSNSRSEMNVSTLELGDSALYLCASAHLAKQETQYFGPGTRLLVL.

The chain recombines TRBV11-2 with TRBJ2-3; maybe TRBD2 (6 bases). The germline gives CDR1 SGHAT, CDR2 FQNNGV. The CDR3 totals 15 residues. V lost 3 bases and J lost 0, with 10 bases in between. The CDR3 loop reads CASSFAGPSTDTQYF. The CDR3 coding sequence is TGTGCCAGCAGCTTCGCGGGACCCAGCACAGATACGCAGTATTTT.

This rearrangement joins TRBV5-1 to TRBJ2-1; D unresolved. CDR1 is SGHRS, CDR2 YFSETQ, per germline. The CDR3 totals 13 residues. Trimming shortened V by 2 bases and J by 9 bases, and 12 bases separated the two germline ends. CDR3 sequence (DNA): TGCGCCAGCAGCTTCGGAGTCCGTAGTGAGCAGTTCTTC. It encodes CASSFGVRSEQFF.

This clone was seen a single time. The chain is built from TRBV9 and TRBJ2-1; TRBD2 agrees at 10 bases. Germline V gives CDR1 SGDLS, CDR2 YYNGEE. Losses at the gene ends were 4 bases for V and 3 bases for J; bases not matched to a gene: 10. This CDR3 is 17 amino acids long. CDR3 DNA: TGTGCCAGCAGCTCCGGGCTAGCGGGAGTCATCTACAATGAGCAGTTCTTC. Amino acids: CASSSGLAGVIYNEQFF.

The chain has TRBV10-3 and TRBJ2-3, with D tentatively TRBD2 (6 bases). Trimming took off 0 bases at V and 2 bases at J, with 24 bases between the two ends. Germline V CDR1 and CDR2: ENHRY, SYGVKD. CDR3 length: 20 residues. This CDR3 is CAISESFARLVIMNTDTQYF. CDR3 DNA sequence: TGTGCCATCAGTGAGTCGTTCGCCCGACTAGTCATAATGAACACAGATACGCAGTATTTT.

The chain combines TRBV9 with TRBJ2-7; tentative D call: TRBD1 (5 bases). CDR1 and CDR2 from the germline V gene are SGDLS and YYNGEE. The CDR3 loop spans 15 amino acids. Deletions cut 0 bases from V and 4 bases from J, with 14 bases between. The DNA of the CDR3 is TGTGCCAGCAGCGTAGCGCAGGGATTCGCATACGAGCAGTACTTC. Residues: CASSVAQGFAYEQYF.

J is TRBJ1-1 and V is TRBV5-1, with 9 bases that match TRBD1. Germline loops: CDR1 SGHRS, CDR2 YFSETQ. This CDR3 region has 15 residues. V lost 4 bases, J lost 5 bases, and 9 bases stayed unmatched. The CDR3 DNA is TGCGCCAGCAGCCCCCAGACAGGGGGGACGACTGAAGCTTTCTTT. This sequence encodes CASSPQTGGTTEAFF.

DNA of the CDR3: TGTGCCAGCAGCCCCCTGACGGGCGAGCAGTACTTC. Its protein product is CASSPLTGEQYF. The rearrangement links TRBV11-3 to TRBJ2-7; D not certain. The CDR3 has 12 amino acids. Germline CDR1 is SGHNT and CDR2 is YENEEA. The V end lost 5 bases, the J end lost 6 bases, and 11 bases lay between the germline ends.

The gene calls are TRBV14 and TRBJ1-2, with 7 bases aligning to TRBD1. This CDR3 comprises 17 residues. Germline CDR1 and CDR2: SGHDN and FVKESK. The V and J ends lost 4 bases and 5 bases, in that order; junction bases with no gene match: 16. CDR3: CASSRASGTASLYGYTF. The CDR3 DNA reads TGTGCCAGCAGCCGCGCGTCCGGGACAGCATCTTTATATGGCTACACCTTC.

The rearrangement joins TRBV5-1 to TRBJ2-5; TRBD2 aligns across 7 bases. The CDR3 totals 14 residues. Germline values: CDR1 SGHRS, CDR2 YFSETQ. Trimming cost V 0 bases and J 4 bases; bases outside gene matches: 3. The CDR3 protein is CASSLGTSRETQYF. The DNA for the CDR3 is TGCGCCAGCAGCTTGGGGACTAGTCGAGAGACCCAGTACTTC.